Listed below are T cell receptor beta chains from one sample, sequenced in a study of cytomegalovirus exposure and HLA in healthy donors. The protocol was immunoSEQ multiplex PCR, while the TCRdb copy is restricted to in-frame clones and leaves out a portion. The sample gives more than 95,000 clones, roughly four fifths of which show up once; roughly 1.8% is in the top ten. Material for sequencing was PBMCs. These receptors were collected from a young man in good health and CMV-seronegative. Both conserved end residues are part of each CDR3. Each record gives: V gene, J gene, clone size, D gene, CDR3 protein, CDR3 DNA. D genes are given only for firm matches. The size entry is marked missing in some rows and otherwise reads once, few, many or a size class.

V: TRBV10-3
J: TRBJ2-3
size: .
D: TRBD1
CDR3: CAISEFWLQDRFYPYDTQYF
DNA: TGTGCCATCAGTGAATTTTGGCTCCAGGACAGGTTCTACCCCTACGATACGCAGTATTTT

V: TRBV5-8
J: TRBJ1-5
size: once
D: .
CDR3: CASSLDSGFSNQPQHF
DNA: TGTGCCAGCAGCTTAGATTCAGGGTTTAGCAATCAGCCCCAGCATTTT

V: TRBV6-1
J: TRBJ2-2
size: .
D: TRBD1
CDR3: CASRGTGNGELFF
DNA: TGTGCCAGCAGAGGGACAGGGAACGGGGAGCTGTTTTTT

V: TRBV30
J: TRBJ2-7
size: .
D: TRBD2
CDR3: CAWSDGGASYEQYF
DNA: TGTGCCTGGAGTGACGGGGGGGCCTCGTACGAGCAGTACTTC

V: TRBV15
J: TRBJ2-6
size: once
D: TRBD1
CDR3: CATSSHRGRGANVLTF
DNA: TGTGCCACCAGCAGCCACAGGGGGCGTGGGGCCAACGTCCTGACTTTC

V: TRBV7-2
J: TRBJ1-2
size: .
D: TRBD1
CDR3: CASSPDLGTGGSYTF
DNA: TGTGCCAGCAGCCCCGACCTAGGGACAGGGGGCAGCTACACCTTC

V: TRBV11-3
J: TRBJ2-1
size: .
D: .
CDR3: CASSPDLGVEQFF
DNA: TGTGCCAGCAGCCCTGACCTTGGAGTTGAGCAGTTCTTC

V: TRBV7-9
J: TRBJ1-2
size: few
D: .
CDR3: CASSLDRAYGYTF
DNA: TGTGCCAGCAGCTTAGACAGGGCCTATGGCTACACCTTC

V: TRBV11-2
J: TRBJ1-1
size: .
D: .
CDR3: CASSLGESGWDTEAFF
DNA: TGTGCCAGCAGCTTAGGGGAGAGCGGTTGGGACACTGAAGCTTTCTTT

V: TRBV19
J: TRBJ1-1
size: .
D: .
CDR3: CASKQVWNTEAFF
DNA: TGTGCCAGTAAGCAGGTCTGGAACACTGAAGCTTTCTTT

V: TRBV5-4
J: TRBJ1-1
size: few
D: .
CDR3: CASSPTGRLHTEAFF
DNA: TGTGCCAGCAGCCCGACTGGTCGGTTGCACACTGAAGCTTTCTTT

V: TRBV16
J: TRBJ1-1
size: .
D: .
CDR3: CASSQFQGNTEAFF
DNA: TGTGCCAGCAGCCAATTCCAGGGGAACACTGAAGCTTTCTTT

V: TRBV25-1
J: TRBJ1-6
size: .
D: TRBD1
CDR3: CASSEWDRGRSPLHF
DNA: TGTGCCAGCAGTGAATGGGACAGGGGACGCTCACCCCTCCACTTT

V: TRBV28
J: TRBJ1-2
size: .
D: .
CDR3: CASTGTLGGYGYTF
DNA: TGTGCCAGCACCGGGACATTAGGTGGCTATGGCTACACCTTC

V: TRBV5-4
J: TRBJ2-5
size: .
D: .
CDR3: CASSLLTGETQYF
DNA: TGTGCCAGCAGCTTGTTAACGGGGGAGACCCAGTACTTC

V: TRBV6-4
J: TRBJ1-2
size: .
D: .
CDR3: CASSDSSRGYGYTF
DNA: TGTGCCAGCAGTGACTCGAGTCGGGGCTATGGCTACACCTTC

V: TRBV19
J: TRBJ1-3
size: once
D: .
CDR3: CASRRDTGNTIYF
DNA: TGTGCCAGTAGAAGGGACACTGGAAACACCATATATTTT

V: TRBV5-1
J: TRBJ2-1
size: .
D: TRBD2
CDR3: CASSPLAGSYNEQFF
DNA: TGCGCCAGCAGCCCACTAGCGGGGTCCTACAATGAGCAGTTCTTC

V: TRBV7-2
J: TRBJ1-1
size: .
D: .
CDR3: CASEGTPNTEAFF
DNA: TGTGCCAGTGAGGGGACACCGAACACTGAAGCTTTCTTT

V: TRBV11-2
J: TRBJ1-1
size: .
D: .
CDR3: CASSSSDSQNTEAFF
DNA: TGTGCCAGCAGCTCGTCGGACAGCCAGAACACTGAAGCTTTCTTT

V: TRBV7-8
J: TRBJ2-5
size: .
D: .
CDR3: CASSLLVGQETQYF
DNA: TGTGCCAGCAGCTTACTCGTCGGCCAAGAGACCCAGTACTTC

V: TRBV18
J: TRBJ1-2
size: once
D: .
CDR3: CASSPMGRVVYGYTF
DNA: TGTGCCAGCTCACCAATGGGCAGGGTGGTCTATGGCTACACCTTC

V: TRBV5-1
J: TRBJ2-2
size: .
D: TRBD1
CDR3: CASSFGTGNTGELFF
DNA: TGCGCCAGCAGCTTCGGGACAGGGAACACCGGGGAGCTGTTTTTT

V: TRBV6-1
J: TRBJ2-5
size: .
D: .
CDR3: CASRWPGEETQYF
DNA: TGTGCCAGCCGGTGGCCAGGGGAAGAGACCCAGTACTTC

V: TRBV9
J: TRBJ1-6
size: .
D: .
CDR3: CASSVGGGDRNSPLHF
DNA: TGTGCCAGCAGCGTAGGGGGCGGGGACCGGAATTCACCCCTCCACTTT

V: TRBV6-5
J: TRBJ2-7
size: .
D: .
CDR3: CASSYERRGLTYF
DNA: TGTGCCAGCAGTTACGAGAGGAGGGGGCTGACGTACTTC

V: TRBV6-6
J: TRBJ1-5
size: few
D: .
CDR3: CASRPLGNQPQHF
DNA: TGTGCCAGCAGACCCCTCGGGAATCAGCCCCAGCATTTT

V: TRBV25-1
J: TRBJ2-1
size: .
D: .
CDR3: CASSDPPEDEQFF
DNA: TGTGCCAGCAGTGACCCCCCCGAGGATGAGCAGTTCTTC

V: TRBV6-5
J: TRBJ2-3
size: .
D: .
CDR3: CASSLRQDTDTQYF
DNA: TGTGCCAGCAGTTTACGACAGGACACAGATACGCAGTATTTT

V: TRBV4-1
J: TRBJ2-1
size: .
D: TRBD2
CDR3: CASSQAGGSGGVDEQFF
DNA: TGCGCCAGCAGCCAAGCAGGGGGTAGCGGGGGTGTGGATGAGCAGTTCTTC

V: TRBV27
J: TRBJ1-6
size: once
D: .
CDR3: CNREKTPLHF
DNA: TGCAACAGGGAGAAAACACCCCTCCACTTT

V: TRBV5-1
J: TRBJ1-1
size: once
D: .
CDR3: CASSAGWGGNTEAFF
DNA: TGCGCCAGCAGCGCCGGGTGGGGAGGAAACACTGAAGCTTTCTTT

V: TRBV25-1
J: TRBJ1-1
size: .
D: .
CDR3: CASSPAPGGGDTEAFF
DNA: TGTGCCAGCAGCCCTGCACCGGGTGGGGGGGACACTGAAGCTTTCTTT

V: TRBV5-4
J: TRBJ1-1
size: .
D: .
CDR3: CASSLGGGTEAFF
DNA: TGTGCCAGCAGCTTGGGGGGAGGCACTGAAGCTTTCTTT

V: TRBV29-1
J: TRBJ2-1
size: .
D: .
CDR3: CSVVDKTDPNEQFF
DNA: TGCAGCGTTGTGGACAAGACGGACCCCAATGAGCAGTTCTTC

V: TRBV7-9
J: TRBJ2-7
size: few
D: TRBD1
CDR3: CASSLPWGQKEEQYF
DNA: TGTGCCAGCAGCTTACCATGGGGACAGAAGGAAGAGCAGTACTTC

V: TRBV6-5
J: TRBJ1-4
size: .
D: TRBD1
CDR3: CASSAKGALGEKLFF
DNA: TGTGCCAGCAGTGCTAAGGGGGCGCTTGGTGAAAAACTGTTTTTT

V: TRBV4-1
J: TRBJ2-5
size: few
D: TRBD2
CDR3: CASSQEPSGGYFKETQYF
DNA: TGCGCCAGCAGCCAAGAGCCTAGCGGGGGGTACTTTAAAGAGACCCAGTACTTC

V: TRBV10-2
J: TRBJ2-7
size: .
D: TRBD2
CDR3: CASSESTSGAGYEQYF
DNA: TGCGCCAGCAGTGAGTCGACAAGCGGGGCCGGCTACGAGCAGTACTTC

V: TRBV7-9
J: TRBJ1-1
size: .
D: .
CDR3: CASSHQGSTEAFF
DNA: TGCGCCAGCAGCCATCAGGGCAGCACTGAAGCTTTCTTT

V: TRBV10-3
J: TRBJ1-3
size: .
D: .
CDR3: CAISETSPGNTIYF
DNA: TGTGCCATCAGTGAGACTAGTCCAGGAAACACCATATATTTT

V: TRBV4-1
J: TRBJ2-7
size: few
D: TRBD2
CDR3: CASSQGPSGGYEQYF
DNA: TGCGCCAGCAGCCAAGGTCCTAGCGGGGGCTACGAGCAGTACTTC

V: TRBV11-2
J: TRBJ2-7
size: .
D: .
CDR3: CASSPTRRGYEQYF
DNA: TGTGCCAGCAGCCCAACGCGTAGGGGATACGAGCAGTACTTC

V: TRBV25-1
J: TRBJ1-6
size: .
D: TRBD1
CDR3: CASSSHDRGPNSPLHF
DNA: TGTGCCAGCAGTTCCCACGACAGGGGGCCGAATTCACCCCTCCACTTT

V: TRBV7-9
J: TRBJ2-1
size: .
D: .
CDR3: CASSPRVTQNNEQFF
DNA: TGTGCCAGCAGCCCCCGTGTAACGCAGAACAATGAGCAGTTCTTC

V: TRBV29-1
J: TRBJ2-7
size: .
D: .
CDR3: CSVVATTYEQYF
DNA: TGCAGCGTTGTAGCAACAACCTACGAGCAGTACTTC

V: TRBV6-6
J: TRBJ1-4
size: .
D: .
CDR3: CASRGGEKLFF
DNA: TGTGCCAGCAGGGGGGGAGAAAAACTGTTTTTT

V: TRBV5-4
J: TRBJ2-5
size: once
D: TRBD2
CDR3: CASSSGGQRSGRRETQYF
DNA: TGTGCCAGCAGCTCCGGGGGGCAGAGGAGCGGGAGGCGGGAGACCCAGTACTTC

V: TRBV6-6
J: TRBJ1-2
size: .
D: .
CDR3: CASSYLGGYGYTF
DNA: TGTGCCAGCAGTTACCTCGGTGGCTATGGCTACACCTTC

V: TRBV10-3
J: TRBJ1-2
size: .
D: TRBD1
CDR3: CAISDRDLYKSYGYTF
DNA: TGTGCCATCTCGGACAGGGACCTCTATAAATCCTATGGCTACACCTTC

V: TRBV27
J: TRBJ2-5
size: .
D: .
CDR3: CASSFDMLGTQYF
DNA: TGTGCCAGCAGTTTTGACATGCTCGGGACCCAGTACTTC

V: TRBV7-9
J: TRBJ2-1
size: once
D: TRBD1
CDR3: CASSSGQVLSEQFF
DNA: TGTGCCAGCAGCTCGGGACAGGTCTTGAGTGAGCAGTTCTTC